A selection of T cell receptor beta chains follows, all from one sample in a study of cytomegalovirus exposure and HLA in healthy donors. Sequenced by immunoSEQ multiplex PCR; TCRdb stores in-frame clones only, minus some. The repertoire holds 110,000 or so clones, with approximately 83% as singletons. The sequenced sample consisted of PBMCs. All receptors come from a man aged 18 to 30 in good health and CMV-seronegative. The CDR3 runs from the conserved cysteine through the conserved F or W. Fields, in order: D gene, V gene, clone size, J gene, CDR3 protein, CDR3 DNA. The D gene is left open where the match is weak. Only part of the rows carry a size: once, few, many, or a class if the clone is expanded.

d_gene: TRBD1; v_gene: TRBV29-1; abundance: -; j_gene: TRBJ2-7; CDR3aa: CSVEDTPRKPGQTYEQYF; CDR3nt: TGCAGCGTTGAAGATACCCCTCGTAAACCGGGACAGACTTACGAGCAGTACTTC
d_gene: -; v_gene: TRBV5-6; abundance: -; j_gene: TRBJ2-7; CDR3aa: CASSFNYEQYF; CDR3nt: TGTGCCAGCAGCTTCAACTACGAGCAGTACTTC
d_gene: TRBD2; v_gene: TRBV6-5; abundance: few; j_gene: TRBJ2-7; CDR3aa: CASSTSGIYEQYF; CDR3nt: TGTGCCAGCAGTACTAGCGGGATTTACGAGCAGTACTTC
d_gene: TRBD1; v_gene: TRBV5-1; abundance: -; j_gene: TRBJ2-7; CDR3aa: CASSLEGGGYEQYF; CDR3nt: TGCGCCAGCAGCTTGGAAGGGGGCGGCTACGAGCAGTACTTC
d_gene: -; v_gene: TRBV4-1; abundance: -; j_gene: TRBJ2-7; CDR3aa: CASSQGSGRGHHEQYF; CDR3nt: TGCGCCAGCAGCCAGGGCTCGGGAAGGGGACACCACGAGCAGTACTTC
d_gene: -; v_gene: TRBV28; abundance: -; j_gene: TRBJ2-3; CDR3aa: CASSLGAGITDTQYF; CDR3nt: TGTGCCAGCAGTTTAGGAGCCGGGATCACAGATACGCAGTATTTT
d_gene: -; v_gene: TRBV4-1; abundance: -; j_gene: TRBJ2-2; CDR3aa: CASSQVAGGPPGELFF; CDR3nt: TGCGCCAGCAGCCAAGTTGCAGGTGGGCCCCCCGGGGAGCTGTTTTTT
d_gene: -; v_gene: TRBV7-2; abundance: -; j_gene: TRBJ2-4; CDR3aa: CASSRPGSDTKNIQYF; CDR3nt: TGTGCCAGCAGCCGCCCGGGATCAGATACCAAAAACATTCAGTACTTC
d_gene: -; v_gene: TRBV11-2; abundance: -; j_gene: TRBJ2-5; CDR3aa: CASSHRETQYF; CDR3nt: TGTGCCAGCAGCCATAGAGAGACCCAGTACTTC
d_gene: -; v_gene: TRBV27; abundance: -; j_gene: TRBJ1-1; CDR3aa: CASVSRSQVNTEAFF; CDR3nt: TGTGCCAGTGTCAGCCGCTCACAGGTGAACACTGAAGCTTTCTTT
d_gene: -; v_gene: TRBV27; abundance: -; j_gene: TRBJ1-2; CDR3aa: CASSPGVGYGYTF; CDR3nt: TGTGCCAGCAGCCCAGGGGTAGGCTATGGCTACACCTTC
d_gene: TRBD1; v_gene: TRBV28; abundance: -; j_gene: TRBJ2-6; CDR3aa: CASSPKGGTGLLWANVLTF; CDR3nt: TGTGCCAGCAGCCCTAAGGGCGGGACAGGGCTTCTCTGGGCCAACGTCCTGACTTTC
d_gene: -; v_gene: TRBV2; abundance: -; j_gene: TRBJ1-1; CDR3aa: CASGGRKDTEAFF; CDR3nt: TGTGCCAGCGGGGGGAGGAAAGACACTGAAGCTTTCTTT
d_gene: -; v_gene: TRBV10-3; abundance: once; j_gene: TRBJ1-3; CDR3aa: CAISELLPSSGNTIYF; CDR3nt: TGTGCCATCAGTGAGTTACTTCCAAGCTCTGGAAACACCATATATTTT
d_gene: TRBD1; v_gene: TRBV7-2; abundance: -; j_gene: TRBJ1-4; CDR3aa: CASSLAPLTGVNEKLFF; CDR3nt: TGTGCCAGCAGCTTAGCCCCTCTGACAGGGGTAAATGAAAAACTGTTTTTT
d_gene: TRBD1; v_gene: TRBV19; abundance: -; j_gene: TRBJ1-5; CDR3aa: CASTIGQANQPQHF; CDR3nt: TGTGCCAGTACCATCGGACAGGCGAATCAGCCCCAGCATTTT
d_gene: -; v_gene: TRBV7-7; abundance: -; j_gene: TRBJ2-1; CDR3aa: CASSLGIWGVDEQFF; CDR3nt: TGTGCTAGCAGCTTAGGGATTTGGGGGGTGGATGAGCAGTTCTTC
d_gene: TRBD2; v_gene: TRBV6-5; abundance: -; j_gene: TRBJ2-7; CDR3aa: CASSQTAGGTEQYF; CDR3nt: TGTGCCAGCAGCCAGACGGCGGGAGGAACCGAGCAGTACTTC
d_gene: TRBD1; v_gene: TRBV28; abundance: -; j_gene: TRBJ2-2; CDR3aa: CASSLGQGVKSGELFF; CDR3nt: TGTGCCAGCAGTTTAGGACAGGGGGTTAAATCCGGGGAGCTGTTTTTT
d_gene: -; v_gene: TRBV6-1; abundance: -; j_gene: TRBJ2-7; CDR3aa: CASSDYQTRGVNEQYF; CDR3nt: TGTGCCAGCAGTGACTACCAAACCAGGGGAGTGAACGAGCAGTACTTC
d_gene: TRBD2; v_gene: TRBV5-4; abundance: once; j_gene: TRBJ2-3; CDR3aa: CASSLVAGDEDTQYF; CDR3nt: TGTGCCAGCAGCTTGGTGGCGGGAGACGAAGATACGCAGTATTTT
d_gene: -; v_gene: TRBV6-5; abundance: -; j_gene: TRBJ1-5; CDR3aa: CASSYRSASGQPQHF; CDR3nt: TGTGCCAGCAGTTACCGCTCCGCTTCGGGACAGCCCCAGCATTTT
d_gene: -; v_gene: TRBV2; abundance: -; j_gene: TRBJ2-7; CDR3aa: CASTQGKERGQYF; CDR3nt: TGTGCCAGCACCCAGGGAAAGGAGCGTGGGCAGTACTTC
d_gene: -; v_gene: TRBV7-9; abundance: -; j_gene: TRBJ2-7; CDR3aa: CSSSHARGPTYEQYF; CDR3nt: TGTTCCAGCAGCCACGCCAGGGGACCTACCTACGAGCAGTACTTC
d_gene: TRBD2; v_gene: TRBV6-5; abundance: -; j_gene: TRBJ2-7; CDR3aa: CASSRAGGAYEQYF; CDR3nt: TGTGCCAGCAGTCGAGCGGGGGGAGCCTACGAGCAGTACTTC
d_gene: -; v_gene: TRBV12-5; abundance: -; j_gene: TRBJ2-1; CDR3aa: CASGPGSVRSNEQFF; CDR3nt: TGTGCTAGTGGTCCTGGGAGTGTAAGGAGCAATGAGCAGTTCTTC
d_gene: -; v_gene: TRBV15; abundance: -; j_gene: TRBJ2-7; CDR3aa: CATSSRGTSVMNEQYF; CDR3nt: TGTGCCACCAGCAGCAGGGGAACTAGCGTGATGAACGAGCAGTACTTC
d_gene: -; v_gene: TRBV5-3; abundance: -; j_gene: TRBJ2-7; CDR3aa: CARSPTSYRVSPYEQYF; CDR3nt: TGTGCCAGATCTCCTACATCATACAGGGTCTCCCCCTACGAGCAGTACTTC
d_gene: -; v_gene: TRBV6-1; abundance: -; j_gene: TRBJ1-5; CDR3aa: CAISESAPSRSQPQHF; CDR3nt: TGTGCCATCAGTGAGTCTGCCCCCTCTAGGAGTCAGCCCCAGCATTTT
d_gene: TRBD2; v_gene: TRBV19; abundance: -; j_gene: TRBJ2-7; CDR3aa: CASSMVGGPYEQYF; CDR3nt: TGTGCCAGTAGTATGGTGGGAGGGCCCTACGAGCAGTACTTC
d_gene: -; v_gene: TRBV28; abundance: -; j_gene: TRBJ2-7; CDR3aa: CASSRNRVPYEQYF; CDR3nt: TGTGCCAGCAGTAGAAACAGGGTCCCCTACGAGCAGTACTTC
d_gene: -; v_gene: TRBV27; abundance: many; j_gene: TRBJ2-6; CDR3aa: CASSPPLIREATGANVLTF; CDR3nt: TGTGCCAGCAGTCCCCCCCTAATTAGGGAGGCTACTGGGGCCAACGTCCTGACTTTC
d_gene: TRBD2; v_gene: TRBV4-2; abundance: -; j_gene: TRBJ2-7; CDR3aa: CASSQGASGSYEQYF; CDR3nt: TGTGCCAGCAGCCAAGGGGCTAGCGGCTCCTACGAGCAGTACTTC
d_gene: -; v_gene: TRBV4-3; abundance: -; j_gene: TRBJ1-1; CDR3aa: CASSQDHAGTEAFF; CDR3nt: TGCGCCAGCAGCCAAGATCATGCGGGGACTGAAGCTTTCTTT
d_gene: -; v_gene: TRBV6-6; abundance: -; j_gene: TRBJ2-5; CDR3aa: CASSLTGGAETQYF; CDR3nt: TGTGCCAGCAGCCTCACAGGGGGGGCAGAGACCCAGTACTTC
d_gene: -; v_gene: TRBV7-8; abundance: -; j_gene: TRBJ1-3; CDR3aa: CASSLSAGSGALSGNTIYF; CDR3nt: TGTGCCAGCAGCTTATCGGCCGGGAGCGGGGCCCTCTCTGGAAACACCATATATTTT
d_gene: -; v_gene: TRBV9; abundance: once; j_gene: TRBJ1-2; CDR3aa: CASSGLNYGYTF; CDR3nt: TGTGCCAGCAGCGGACTGAACTATGGCTACACCTTC
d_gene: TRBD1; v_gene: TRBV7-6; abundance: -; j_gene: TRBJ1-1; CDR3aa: CASRSGTGVDTEAFF; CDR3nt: TGTGCCAGCAGGTCCGGGACAGGGGTGGACACTGAAGCTTTCTTT
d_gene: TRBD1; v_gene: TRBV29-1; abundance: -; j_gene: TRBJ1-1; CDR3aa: CSVEDPLLDRVDTEAFF; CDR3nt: TGCAGCGTTGAAGACCCCCTCCTGGACAGGGTGGACACTGAAGCTTTCTTT
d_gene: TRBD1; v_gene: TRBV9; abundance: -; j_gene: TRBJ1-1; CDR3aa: CASSVSTGVPLNTEAFF; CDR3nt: TGTGCCAGCAGCGTTTCGACAGGGGTCCCCCTTAACACTGAAGCTTTCTTT
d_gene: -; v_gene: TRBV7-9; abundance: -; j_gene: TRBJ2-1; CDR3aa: CASSPYGGFF; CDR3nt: TGTGCCAGCAGCCCCTATGGAGGCTTCTTC
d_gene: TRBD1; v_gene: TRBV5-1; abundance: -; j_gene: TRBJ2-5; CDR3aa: CASSLNRGETQYF; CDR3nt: TGCGCCAGCAGCTTAAACAGGGGAGAGACCCAGTACTTC
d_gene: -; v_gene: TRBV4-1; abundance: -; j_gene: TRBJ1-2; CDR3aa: CASSQQLGGGYGYTF; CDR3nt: TGCGCCAGCAGCCAACAGCTAGGCGGGGGCTACGGCTACACCTTC
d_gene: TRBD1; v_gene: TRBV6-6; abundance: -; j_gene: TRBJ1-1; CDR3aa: CASSPGGRTEAFF; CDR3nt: TGTGCCAGCAGTCCAGGGGGCCGGACTGAAGCTTTCTTT
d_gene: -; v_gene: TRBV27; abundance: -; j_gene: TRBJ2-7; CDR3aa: CASSPPREGPGYEQYF; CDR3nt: TGTGCCAGCAGCCCCCCCAGAGAGGGTCCGGGATACGAGCAGTACTTC
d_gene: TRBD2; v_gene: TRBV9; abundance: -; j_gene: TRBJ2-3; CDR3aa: CASSVASGRALDTQYF; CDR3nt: TGTGCCAGCAGCGTAGCAAGCGGGAGGGCCTTAGATACGCAGTATTTT
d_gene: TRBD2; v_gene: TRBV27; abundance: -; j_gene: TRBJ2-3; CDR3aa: CASRLAGEVDTQYF; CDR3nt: TGTGCCAGCAGACTAGCGGGAGAGGTAGATACGCAGTATTTT
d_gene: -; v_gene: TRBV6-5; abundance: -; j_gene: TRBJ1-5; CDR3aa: CASTRGSNQPQHF; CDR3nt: TGTGCCAGCACCAGGGGTAGCAATCAGCCCCAGCATTTT
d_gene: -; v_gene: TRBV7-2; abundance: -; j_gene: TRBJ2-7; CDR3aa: CASSLNRNAPSYEQYF; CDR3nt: TGTGCCAGCAGCTTAAACAGGAACGCCCCCTCCTACGAGCAGTACTTC
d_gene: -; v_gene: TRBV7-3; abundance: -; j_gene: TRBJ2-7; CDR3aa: CASSPGGLHEQYF; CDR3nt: TGTGCCAGCAGCCCCGGGGGGCTACACGAGCAGTACTTC
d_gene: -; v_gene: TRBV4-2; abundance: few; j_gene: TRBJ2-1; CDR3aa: CASSLGAGQGNEQFF; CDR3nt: TGTGCCAGCAGCTTGGGGGCAGGGCAAGGCAATGAGCAGTTCTTC
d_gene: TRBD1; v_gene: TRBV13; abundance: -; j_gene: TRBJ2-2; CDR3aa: CASSSRDRGLSNTGELFF; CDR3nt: TGTGCCAGCAGCTCCCGGGACAGGGGACTCTCGAACACCGGGGAGCTGTTTTTT
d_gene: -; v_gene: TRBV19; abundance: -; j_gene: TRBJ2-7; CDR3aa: CASSMQGGAYEQYF; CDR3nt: TGTGCCAGTAGTATGCAGGGGGGAGCCTACGAGCAGTACTTC
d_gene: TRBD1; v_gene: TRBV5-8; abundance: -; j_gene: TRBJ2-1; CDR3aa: CASSPYAGGNEQFF; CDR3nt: TGTGCCAGCAGCCCCTATGCAGGGGGAAATGAGCAGTTCTTC